These 15 T cell receptor beta chains were sequenced from one sample in a study of a mutant IDH1 vaccine in newly diagnosed glioma. Regarding time point: week 23, last vaccination. Every vaccine dose comprised 300 ug of mutant IDH1 20-mer peptide plus topical imiquimod. For these TCRs, the target antigens are not known. Some clones are missing from TCRdb's copy, which holds only in-frame ones; the method was immunoSEQ multiplex PCR. Here the sample spans around 41,000 clones, about 79% being singletons. The input for sequencing was PBMCs, taken from a glioma patient whose treatment included an IDH1 peptide vaccine. The source is a woman aged 40 to 50 with glioma. Some clones in this sample may be carry-over from other donors' samples.

The rearrangement uses TRBV20-1 and TRBJ2-7; no definite D call. V gave up 5 bases and J gave up 4 bases, with 9 bases separating them. CDR3 length equals 11 residues. Germline CDR1 DFQATT, CDR2 SNEGSKA (reference sequence). CDR3 sequence: CSALERYEQYF. CDR3 coding DNA: TGCAGTGCTCTCGAGCGATACGAGCAGTACTTC.

The genes are TRBV7-8 and TRBJ2-3; the match to TRBD2 covers 8 bases. CDR3 length: 13 residues. The V and J ends lost 8 bases and 2 bases, in that order; junction bases with no gene match: 3. Germline V gene data show CDR1 as SGHVS and CDR2 as FQNEAQ. CDR3 DNA: TGTGCCAGCCAGCGGGGGATCACAGATACGCAGTATTTT. Protein: CASQRGITDTQYF.

This sequence joins TRBV7-9 and TRBJ2-7, with 13 bases lining up with TRBD2. The germline V gene encodes CDR1 SEHNR and CDR2 FQNEAQ (reference sequence). V was clipped by 0 bases and J by 7 bases; unmatched bases: 6. This CDR3 contains 16 residues. The CDR3 spells CASSLALAGGPGEQYF. As DNA, the CDR3 is TGTGCCAGCAGCTTAGCACTAGCGGGAGGGCCAGGGGAGCAGTACTTC.

DNA of the CDR3: TGTGCCAGCAGCCCCGGGACAGGGATGGCCACTGAAGCTTTCTTT. This gives the protein CASSPGTGMATEAFF. The genes are TRBV7-9 and TRBJ1-1, with TRBD1 matching 9 bases. The germline V gene encodes CDR1 SEHNR and CDR2 FQNEAQ (reference sequence). The CDR3 is 15 residues long. Losses at the gene ends were 5 bases for V and 4 bases for J; bases not matched to a gene: 8.

The chain combines TRBV4-2 with TRBJ2-7; 10 bases fit TRBD1. The CDR3 consists of 15 residues. The junction had 2 bases not matched to a gene; V was cut back by 0 bases and J by 3 bases. Germline lookup yields CDR1 LGHNA and CDR2 YNFKEQ. CDR3 DNA: TGTGCCAGCAGCCAAGAGCGGACAGGGGGCTACGAGCAGTACTTC. Translating it yields CASSQERTGGYEQYF.

This clone occurred a few times. J is TRBJ2-1 and V is TRBV5-6; 12 bases agree with TRBD2. The germline V gene has CDR1 SGHDT and CDR2 YYEEEE. The V segment lost 2 bases and the J segment 9 bases; nucleotides outside the gene matches: 12. This CDR3 has 17 amino acids. In DNA, the CDR3 is TGTGCCAGCAGCTTAGGATTTAGGCTAGCGGGGGGGACTGAGCAGTTCTTC. As protein: CASSLGFRLAGGTEQFF.

This clone came up a few times. The chain combines TRBV4-1 with TRBJ2-1, with 8 positions matching TRBD2. The CDR3 covers 15 residues. In germline, CDR1 is MGHRA, CDR2 YSYEKL. Trimming removed 0 bases from V and 6 bases from J; junction bases left unmatched: 4. The CDR3 coding sequence is TGCGCCAGCAGCCAAGAAGGACTAGCCCCCAATGAGCAGTTCTTC. Translated: CASSQEGLAPNEQFF.

This rearrangement joins TRBV5-6 to TRBJ2-1, with D possibly TRBD2 on 6 matching bases. Germline V lookup: CDR1 SGHDT, CDR2 YYEEEE. The CDR3 totals 15 residues. Trimming took off 2 bases at V and 5 bases at J, with 14 bases between the two ends. The chain's CDR3 is CASSFAGTPHNEQFF. In nucleotides, the CDR3 is TGTGCCAGCAGCTTCGCGGGAACCCCCCACAATGAGCAGTTCTTC.

This clone was recorded a few times. The J gene is TRBJ1-6, the V gene TRBV27; 9 bases agree with TRBD1. Germline loops: CDR1 MNHEY, CDR2 SMNVEV (reference sequence). The CDR3 spans 17 residues. V trimming: 0 bases; J trimming: 7 bases; junction bases outside the gene matches: 7. The CDR3 protein is CASSLSGTGSSNSPLHF. The CDR3, as DNA: TGTGCCAGCAGTTTATCCGGGACAGGGTCGTCAAATTCACCCCTCCACTTT.

The rearrangement uses TRBV25-1 and TRBJ2-1; TRBD2 agrees at 7 bases. The CDR3 consists of 13 residues. Losses at the gene ends were 5 bases for V and 8 bases for J; bases not matched to a gene: 6. Per germline, CDR1 MGHDK and CDR2 SYGVNS. CDR3 region: CASSRTSVHEQFF. The CDR3 DNA reads TGTGCCAGCAGTCGAACTAGCGTCCATGAGCAGTTCTTC.

This clone is a singleton in its sample. V gene TRBV28 combines with J gene TRBJ1-1, with a tentative D call TRBD1 (6 bases). V lost 6 bases, J lost 1 base, and 15 bases lay in between. The germline V gene encodes CDR1 MDHEN and CDR2 SYDVKM. CDR3 length equals 15 residues. CDR3 in amino acids: CASSELGTTNTEAFF. CDR3 sequence (DNA): TGTGCCAGCAGCGAACTTGGGACAACGAACACTGAAGCTTTCTTT.

This clone has a handful of counts. The J gene is TRBJ1-1, the V gene TRBV29-1; the D is unclear. V was pared by 4 bases and J by 2 bases, with 11 bases between. The CDR3 has 13 residues. Germline loops: CDR1 SQVTM, CDR2 ANQGSEA. The CDR3 coding sequence is TGCAGCGTTGTCCGTGACACAAACACTGAAGCTTTCTTT. Protein: CSVVRDTNTEAFF. The full variable domain, rest sourced from reference TRBV29-1 and TRBJ1-1, is SAVISQKPSRDICQRGTSLTIQCQVDSQVTMMFWYRQQPGQSLTLIATANQGSEATYESGFVIDKFPISRPNLTFSTLTVSNMSPEDSSIYLCSVVRDTNTEAFFGQGTRLTVV.

The rearrangement links TRBV11-2 to TRBJ2-3, with 7 bases fitting TRBD1. Losses at the gene ends were 2 bases for V and 6 bases for J; bases not matched to a gene: 11. This CDR3 contains 16 residues. Germline CDR1 is SGHAT and CDR2 is FQNNGV. The CDR3 is CASSLRGLAPLDTQYF. The CDR3 bases are TGTGCCAGCAGCTTAAGGGGGCTAGCCCCCCTGGATACGCAGTATTTT.

This clone turned up a few times. The V and J genes are TRBV18 and TRBJ2-5, with D possibly called TRBD1 or TRBD2 (5 bases each). This CDR3 contains 13 residues. The germline CDR1 and CDR2 sequences are KGHSH and LQKENI. Trimming took 5 bases from V and 1 from J, leaving 8 bases between them. The CDR3 bases are TGTGCCAGCTCAGGGGGTATCCAAGAGACCCAGTACTTC. Its translation: CASSGGIQETQYF.

This sequence joins TRBV11-2 and TRBJ1-6, with D unresolved. This CDR3 contains 13 residues. Trimming took off 1 base at V and 8 bases at J, with 6 bases between the two ends. From germline, CDR1 is SGHAT and CDR2 FQNNGV. The CDR3 nucleotides read TGTGCCAGCAGCTTAGGGACCGATTCACCCCTCCACTTT. It specifies CASSLGTDSPLHF.